The source of this T cell receptor (beta chain) is a study of T cells expressing NK-cell markers. On the study more broadly: Each TCR beta repertoire originated in sorted T cells that were CD3+CD56+NKG2C+, CD3+CD56+NKG2C- or CD3+CD56-NKG2C+.

TCRdb re-analyzed the 5' RACE reads; it lists each CDR3 protein once, without DNA. The sample's table shows 300,000 or so distinct CDR3 sequences. Germline V gives CDR1 SEHNR, CDR2 FQNEAQ (reference sequence). The CDR3 runs to 15 residues. The clonotype comes from a woman aged 18 to 75 in good health. The sample taken for sequencing was blood T cells: a sorted CD56 or NKG2C T cell subset, CD4+ or CD8+ T cells, or bulk PBMC T cells (not recorded which). The rearrangement links TRBV7-9 to TRBJ2-6; TCRdb's D gene call, TRBD1, goes unchecked for lack of DNA. CDR3 sequence: CASSSPPSGANVLTF.